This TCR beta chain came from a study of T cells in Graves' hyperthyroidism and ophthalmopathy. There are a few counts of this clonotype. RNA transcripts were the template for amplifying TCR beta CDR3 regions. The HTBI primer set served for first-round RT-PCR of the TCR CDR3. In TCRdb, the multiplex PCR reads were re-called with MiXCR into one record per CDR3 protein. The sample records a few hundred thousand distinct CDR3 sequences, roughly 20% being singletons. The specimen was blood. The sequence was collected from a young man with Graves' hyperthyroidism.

The CDR3 DNA sequence: TGTGCCAGCAGTTCCTCTCAACAGGGGGACAATCAGCCCCAGCATTTT. Amino acid sequence: CASSSSQQGDNQPQHF. The chain recombines TRBV28 with TRBJ1-5; 8 bases agree with TRBD1. The germline V gene encodes CDR1 MDHEN and CDR2 SYDVKM. Trimming at V came to 4 bases and at J to 3 bases, leaving 8 bases not matched to a gene. CDR3 length: 16 residues.